This TCR beta chain was captured by sequencing in a study of blood T cell repertoires in COVID-19. In the study overall: Sources were T cells, B-cell-depleted T cells, or PBMCs; the material itself was cDNA or gDNA.

Trimming stripped 7 bases from V and 2 bases from J, with 8 bases between. This CDR3 is 13 amino acids long. Germline-derived CDR1 and CDR2 are ENHRY and SYGVKD. This clone appeared once. Study processing details: Using reference gene primer amplification, nucleated cell counts were estimated. Libraries were prepared by immunoSEQ multiplex PCR; TCRdb keeps only in-frame clonotypes and omits some of them. V and J calls plus clone size are reproduced from that table; the DNA served to infer D and trimming. The sample lists roughly 180,000 clones; about 90% were seen once. The chain employs TRBV10-3 and TRBJ2-2; D remains ambiguous. This receptor was taken from a man aged 70 or older with active or convalescent COVID-19. The sample taken for sequencing was peripheral blood. This CDR3 reads CAITSLNTGELFF. The CDR3 nucleotides read TGTGCCATCACTTCACTCAACACCGGGGAGCTGTTTTTT.